This paragraph reports one T cell receptor beta chain. What this receptor recognizes is not known. No base-level quality is on record; no much larger clone is a single base apart. The sample belongs to a study of blood T cell repertoires in COVID-19 (dated by TCRdb to about 2020). The study in broad terms: Samples from collaborators originated in the United States, Italy and Spain and spanned both the acute and convalescent phases of COVID-19. Samples were obtained from the ongoing ImmuneRACE study (first 160 participants) and from 1,254 subjects provided by 6 global collaborators. The material from the prospective study consisted of cDNA or gDNA derived from T cells, B-cell-depleted T cells, or PBMCs. A freely available public database, intended as a resource for researchers studying the immune response to SARS-CoV-2, is where the repertoires were released. A de-identified subject ID, COVID-19 status, age in years and sex were almost always included in the sample metadata. Where available, HLA class I and class II types were obtained from metadata supplied by the sample provider rather than from assay-based typing. Subjects who had been exposed to COVID-19, were actively infected with it, or had recovered from it provided the deeply sampled blood TCRbeta repertoires that made up the dataset.

The trim is 6 bases for V and 5 bases for J, with a gap of 16 bases between the germline ends. The CDR3 contains 14 residues, cysteine and phenylalanine counted. The entry retains the CDR3 DNA only, 42 bases that are in frame from base 1. CDR1 and CDR2 are read off the germline V gene as SNHLY and FYNNEI. Study-wide findings and limitations: The amount of clinical and demographic metadata varied by source and participant and was provided uncurated.

The immunoSEQ Assay, a bias-controlled multiplex PCR, was used to amplify TCRbeta CDR3 regions from genomic DNA. Regarding the original processing steps: Within the assay, amplification of reference gene primers was used to estimate how many nucleated cells each sample contained. Sequence reads were collapsed and filtered to measure the absolute abundance of every unique TCRbeta CDR3 rearrangement. For each sample, productive Simpson clonality was calculated as the square root of Simpson's diversity index across productive rearrangements. Not all clones reach the TCRdb copy of this immuneACCESS table, which keeps in-frame sequences only. Checked studies attribute under half of the gap to unresolved V genes and leave the rest unexplained. The DNA gave D and trimming, while V, J and clone size come from that table. The sample table lists fewer than 450,000 clones, approximately 84% of them with a count of one. The ten top clones hold about 0.93% of the sample.

Enrolling through a virtual design, the prospective study's participants ranged in age from roughly 18 to 95 years and lived across some 22 United States geographic areas. In the prospective study, participants were assigned to cohorts based on the clinical history participants reported in a screening survey and a study questionnaire. For ImmuneRACE Cohort 3, a participant was defined as recovered based on two consecutive negative NP/OP PCR tests, clearance by a healthcare professional, or resolution of symptoms. In the prospective study, whole blood, serum and a nasopharyngeal or oropharyngeal swab were collected from each participant by mobile phlebotomists. Participants in the prospective study had the option to provide additional blood draws and questionnaires over an approximately 2-month period. Before DNA extraction, blood samples from the prospective study were shipped at room temperature or frozen.

The clonotype originates from a woman aged 30 to 39 who had recovered from COVID-19. The sequence is built from TRBV2 and TRBJ1-1; perhaps TRBD1 is the D gene, with 5 bases matching. Material: PBMCs or T cells enriched from blood (not recorded which). The DNA sequence reads TGTGCCAGCAGACCCAGGGAAATGGGGACTGAAGCTTTCTTT. Its translation reads: CASRPREMGTEAFF.